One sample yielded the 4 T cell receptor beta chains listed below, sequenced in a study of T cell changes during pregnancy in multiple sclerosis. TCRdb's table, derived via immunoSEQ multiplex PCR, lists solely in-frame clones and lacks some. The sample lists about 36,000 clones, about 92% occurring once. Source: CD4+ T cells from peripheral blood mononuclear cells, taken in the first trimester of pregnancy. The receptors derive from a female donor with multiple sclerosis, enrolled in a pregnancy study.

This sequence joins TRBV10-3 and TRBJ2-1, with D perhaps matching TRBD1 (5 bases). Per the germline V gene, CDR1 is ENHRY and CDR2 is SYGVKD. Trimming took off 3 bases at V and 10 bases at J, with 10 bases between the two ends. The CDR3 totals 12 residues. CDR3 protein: CAISEGVDEQFF. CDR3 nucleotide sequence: TGTGCCATCAGTGAAGGGGTCGACGAGCAGTTCTTC.

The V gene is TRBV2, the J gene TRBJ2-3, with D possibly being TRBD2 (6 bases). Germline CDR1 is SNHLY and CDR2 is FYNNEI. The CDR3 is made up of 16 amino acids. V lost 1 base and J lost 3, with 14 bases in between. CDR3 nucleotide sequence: TGTGCCAGCAGTGAAGTGTTGACTAGTAAAACAGATACGCAGTATTTT. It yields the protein CASSEVLTSKTDTQYF.

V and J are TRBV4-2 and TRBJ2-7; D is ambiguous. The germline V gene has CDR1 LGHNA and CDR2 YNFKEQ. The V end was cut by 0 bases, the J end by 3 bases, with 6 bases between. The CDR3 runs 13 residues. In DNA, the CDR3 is TGTGCCAGCAGCCAAGAAGCAGGCTACGAGCAGTACTTC. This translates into CASSQEAGYEQYF.

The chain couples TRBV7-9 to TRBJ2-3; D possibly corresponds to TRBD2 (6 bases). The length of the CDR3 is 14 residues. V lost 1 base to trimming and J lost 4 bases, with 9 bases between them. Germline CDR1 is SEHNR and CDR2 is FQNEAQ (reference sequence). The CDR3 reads CASSLGRGADTQYF. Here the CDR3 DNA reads TGTGCCAGCAGCTTAGGGCGGGGAGCAGATACGCAGTATTTT.